This T cell receptor beta chain derives from a study of regulatory T cells in long-lasting Graves disease. Study outcomes and limitations: Newly diagnosed disease favored TRBV20-1 and TRBJ2-1 over persistent disease.

This clonotype has at least ten counts. As yet, its antigen is unknown. iRepertoire HTBI primers and Arm-PCR of CDR3 regions built TCR beta libraries. Original processing methods: Samples jointly harbored fewer than 65 TRBV and about 14 TRBJ segments. Via MiXCR, TCRdb re-called the multiplex PCR reads, giving one row per CDR3 protein. The V and J calls were determined by TCRdb, not by the authors. The data show about 240,000 distinct CDR3 sequences, 20% seen once. Time point indicated: newly diagnosed GD, antithyroid drugs for less than 3 months. RNA isolated from PBMCs was used to make the TCR library. The CDR3 covers 14 residues. The germline V gene has CDR1 MNHEY and CDR2 SMNVEV (reference sequence). Trimming removed 8 bases from V and 2 bases from J; junction bases left unmatched: 5.

The sample here was peripheral blood mononuclear cells (PBMCs), taken at new diagnosis, from a patient treated with antithyroid drugs. This sequence originates from a female donor with Graves disease. The chain links TRBV27 to TRBJ2-2; 7 bases align to TRBD2. CDR3 residues: CASGRDYNTGELFF. The CDR3 bases are TGTGCCAGCGGTCGGGACTATAACACCGGGGAGCTGTTTTTT.